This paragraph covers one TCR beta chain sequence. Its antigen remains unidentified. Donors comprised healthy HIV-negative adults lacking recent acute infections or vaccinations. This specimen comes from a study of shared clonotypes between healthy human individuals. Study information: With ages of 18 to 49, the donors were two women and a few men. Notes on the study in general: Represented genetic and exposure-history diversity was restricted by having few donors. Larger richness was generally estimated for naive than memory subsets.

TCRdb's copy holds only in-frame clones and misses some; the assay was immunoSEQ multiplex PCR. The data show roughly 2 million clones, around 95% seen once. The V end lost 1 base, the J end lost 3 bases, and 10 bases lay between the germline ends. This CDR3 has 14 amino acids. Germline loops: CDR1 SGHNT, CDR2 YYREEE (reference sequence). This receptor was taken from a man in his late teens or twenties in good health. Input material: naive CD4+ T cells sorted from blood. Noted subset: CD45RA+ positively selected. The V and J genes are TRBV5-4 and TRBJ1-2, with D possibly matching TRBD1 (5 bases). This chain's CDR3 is CASSLPGDYYGYTF. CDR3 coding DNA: TGTGCCAGCAGCTTGCCGGGGGACTACTATGGCTACACCTTC. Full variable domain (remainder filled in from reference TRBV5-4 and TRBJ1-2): ETGVTQSPTHLIKTRGQQVTLRCSSQSGHNTVSWYQQALGQGPQFIFQYYREEENGRGNFPPRFSGLQFPNYSSELNVNALELDDSALYLCASSLPGDYYGYTFGSGTRLTVV.